This TCR beta chain was obtained from a study of T cell repertoires in cytomegalovirus infection. For the study at large: Through public TCR beta signatures, both CMV infection and matching HLA type were indicated.

Study-level findings and limits: Summed frequency of public TCR beta families distinguished CMV carriers with the relevant HLA. CMV-specific HLA-C-restricted TCR beta clonotypes dominated the ex vivo response.

Remarks on this clonotype: Its specificity is not known.

The CDR3 loop spans 13 amino acids. The V gene lost 10 bases and the J gene lost 2 bases, with 15 bases spanning the gap. Germline CDR1 is MDHEN and CDR2 is SYDVKM. TCRdb independently ran MiXCR on the reads; one entry per CDR3 protein. The table lists roughly 80,000 distinct CDR3 sequences, roughly a quarter of them singletons. The rearrangement uses TRBV28 and TRBJ2-7; D may be TRBD1 (6 bases). The starting material was CD8+ T cells from cultured PBMCs, obtained from culture after CMV antigen stimulation. The sequence was obtained from a human donor in good health (CMV status not recorded). Some clones in this sample may be carry-over from other donors' samples. CDR3 amino acids: CANIGTRAYEQYF. DNA of the CDR3: TGTGCCAACATAGGGACACGCGCCTACGAGCAGTACTTC.